Presented here are 9 T cell receptor beta chains from one specimen sequenced in a study of shared clonotypes between healthy human individuals. Using immunoSEQ multiplex PCR, the repertoire was profiled, and TCRdb retains in-frame clones only, with some absent. The data hold roughly 2.6 million clones, with approximately 94% observed a single time. What was sequenced was naive CD4+ T cells sorted from blood. The sample's subset: CD45RA+ positively selected. The receptors here all came from a man younger than 35 in good health.

J is TRBJ1-3 and V is TRBV2; D unresolved. The CDR3 has 13 amino acids. V lost 4 bases to trimming and J lost 0 bases, with 4 bases between them. Germline V lookup: CDR1 SNHLY, CDR2 FYNNEI. CDR3 sequence reads: CASSVNSGNTIYF. Written as DNA, the CDR3 is TGTGCCAGCAGTGTTAACTCTGGAAACACCATATATTTT.

This chain connects TRBV2 to TRBJ2-4, with D perhaps TRBD1 (6 bases). CDR1 is SNHLY, CDR2 FYNNEI, per germline. V was pared by 0 bases and J by 3 bases, with 18 bases between. CDR3 size: 18 residues. DNA for the CDR3: TGTGCCAGCAGTGAAGCGCTTCGGGGTATAGGGGGCAAAAACATTCAGTACTTC. Protein product: CASSEALRGIGGKNIQYF.

The chain links TRBV7-9 to TRBJ2-1; 8 nucleotides align to TRBD2. J gave up 7 bases and V 5 bases, and 7 bases lay outside the gene matches. Per the germline V gene, CDR1 is SEHNR and CDR2 is FQNEAQ (reference sequence). CDR3 size: 14 residues. The CDR3 DNA sequence: TGTGCCAGCAGCCTCGAGCGGGAGAGTAATGAGCAGTTCTTC. It translates to CASSLERESNEQFF.

This rearrangement joins TRBV2 to TRBJ2-3; 14 nucleotides line up with TRBD2. CDR1 is SNHLY, CDR2 FYNNEI, per germline. J lost 0 bases, V lost 8 bases, and 7 bases had no gene match. There are 17 residues in the CDR3. Here the CDR3 reads CASSRRLAGGSTDTQYF. The CDR3 DNA reads as TGTGCCAGCTCCCGCCGACTAGCGGGAGGGAGCACAGATACGCAGTATTTT.

The chain links TRBV7-9 to TRBJ1-2; no firm D call. The CDR3 extends over 15 amino acids. The germline V and J ends were trimmed by 1 base and 0 bases, with 9 bases remaining between them. Germline CDR1 SEHNR, CDR2 FQNEAQ (reference sequence). CDR3 residues: CASSLVGLTNYGYTF. The CDR3 DNA reads TGTGCCAGCAGCTTAGTAGGACTGACTAACTATGGCTACACCTTC.

With respect to this clone: The same CDR3 is also encoded by other DNA sequences in this sample. The rearrangement uses TRBV5-4 and TRBJ2-5; D is uncertain. V was pared by 4 bases and J by 5 bases, with 12 bases between. CDR3 length equals 13 residues. The germline CDR1 and CDR2 sequences are SGHNT and YYREEE (reference sequence). CDR3 amino acids: CASSLLSGETQYF. The CDR3 DNA reads TGTGCCAGCAGCCTTTTGAGTGGGGAGACCCAGTACTTC.

This clone was observed once. This chain uses TRBV5-4 with TRBJ2-4, with unresolved D. Looked up from germline, CDR1 is SGHNT and CDR2 is YYREEE (reference sequence). The CDR3 totals 14 residues. V was pared by 3 bases and J by 1 base, with 8 bases between. The CDR3 region has the DNA TGTGCCAGCAGCTATTACGAGGCCAAAAACATTCAGTACTTC. It encodes CASSYYEAKNIQYF.

The chain carries TRBV6-5 and TRBJ2-7, with TRBD2 matching 10 bases. The CDR3 is 16 residues long. V lost 0 bases and J lost 0; bases outside the gene matches: 2. Germline V CDR1 and CDR2: MNHEY, SVGAGI. The CDR3 spells CASSYSASGSSYEQYF. In DNA form, the CDR3 reads TGTGCCAGCAGTTACTCGGCTAGCGGGAGCTCCTACGAGCAGTACTTC.

The J gene is TRBJ2-7, the V gene TRBV6-4; the D is unclear. The CDR3 sequence is 13 residues long. Trimming shortened V by 7 bases and J by 4 bases, and 14 bases separated the two germline ends. Germline V gene sequence: CDR1 MRHNA, CDR2 SNTAGT. In DNA, the CDR3 is TGTGCCAGCACGGCGGCTCTTCTGTACGAGCAGTACTTC. It specifies CASTAALLYEQYF.